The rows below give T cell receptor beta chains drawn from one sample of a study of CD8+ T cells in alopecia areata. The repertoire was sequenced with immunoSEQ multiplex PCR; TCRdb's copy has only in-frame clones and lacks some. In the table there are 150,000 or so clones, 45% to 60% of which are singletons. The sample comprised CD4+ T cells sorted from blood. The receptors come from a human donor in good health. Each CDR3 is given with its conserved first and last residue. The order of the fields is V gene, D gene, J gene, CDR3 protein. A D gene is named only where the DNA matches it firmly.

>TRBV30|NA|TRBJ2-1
CAWSVLVGVNEQFF
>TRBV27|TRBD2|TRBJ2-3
CASSFYKREVTDTQYF
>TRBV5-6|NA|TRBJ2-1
CASSLFLALNSYNEQFF
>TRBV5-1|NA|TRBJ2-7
CASSLKGSYEQYF
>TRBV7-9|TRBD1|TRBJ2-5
CASSSGQGEETQYF
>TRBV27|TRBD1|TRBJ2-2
CASRDRGRGGELFF
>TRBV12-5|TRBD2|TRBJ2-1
CASGGGLAGYNEQFF
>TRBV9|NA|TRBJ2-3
CASSVGTHLTDTQYF
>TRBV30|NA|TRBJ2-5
CAWSPPGSLGTQYF
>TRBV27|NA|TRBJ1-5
CASSFDGVQPQHF
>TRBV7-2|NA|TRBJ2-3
CASSLHRDTQYF
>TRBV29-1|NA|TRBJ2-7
CSVEDPTGREDEQYF
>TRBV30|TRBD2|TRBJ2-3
CACSGGLRTQYF
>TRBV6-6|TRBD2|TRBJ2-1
CASRRAGGSSYNEQFF
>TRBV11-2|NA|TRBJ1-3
CASSPNLAYSGNTIYF
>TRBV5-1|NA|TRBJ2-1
CASSLTGYNEQFF
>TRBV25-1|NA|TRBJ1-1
CASSDSRANTEAFF
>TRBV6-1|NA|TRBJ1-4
CASSDRPLLEEKLFF
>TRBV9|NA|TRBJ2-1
CASSVEPGGEQFF
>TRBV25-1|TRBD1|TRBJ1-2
CASSTQQGSGGYTF
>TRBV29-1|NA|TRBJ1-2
CSVEEGYTF
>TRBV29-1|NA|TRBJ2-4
CSVEDLGGTKNIQYF
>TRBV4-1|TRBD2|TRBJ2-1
CASSQVAGKTLFDEQFF
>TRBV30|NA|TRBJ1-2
CAWSGTDYGYTF
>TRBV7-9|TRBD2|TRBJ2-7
CASSFPSGDYEQYF
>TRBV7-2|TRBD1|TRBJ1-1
CASSHRRGMNTEAFF
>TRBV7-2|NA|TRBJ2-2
CASSLERGVTGELFF
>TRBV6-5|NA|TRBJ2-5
CASSYSGQGQETQYF
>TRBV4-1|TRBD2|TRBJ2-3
CASSQGLAGGSADTQYF